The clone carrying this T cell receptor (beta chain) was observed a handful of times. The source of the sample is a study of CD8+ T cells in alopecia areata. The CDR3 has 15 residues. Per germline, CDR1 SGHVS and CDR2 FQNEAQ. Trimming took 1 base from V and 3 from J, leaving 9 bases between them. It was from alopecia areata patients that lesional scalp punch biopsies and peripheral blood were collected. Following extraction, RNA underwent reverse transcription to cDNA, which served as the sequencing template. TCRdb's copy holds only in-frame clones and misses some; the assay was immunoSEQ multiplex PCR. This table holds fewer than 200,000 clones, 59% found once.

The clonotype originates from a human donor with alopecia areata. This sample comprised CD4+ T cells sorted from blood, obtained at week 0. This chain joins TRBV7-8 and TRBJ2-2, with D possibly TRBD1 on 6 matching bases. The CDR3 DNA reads TGTGCCAGCAGCTTAGGAAACAGGGACACCGGGGAGCTGTTTTTT. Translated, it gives CASSLGNRDTGELFF.